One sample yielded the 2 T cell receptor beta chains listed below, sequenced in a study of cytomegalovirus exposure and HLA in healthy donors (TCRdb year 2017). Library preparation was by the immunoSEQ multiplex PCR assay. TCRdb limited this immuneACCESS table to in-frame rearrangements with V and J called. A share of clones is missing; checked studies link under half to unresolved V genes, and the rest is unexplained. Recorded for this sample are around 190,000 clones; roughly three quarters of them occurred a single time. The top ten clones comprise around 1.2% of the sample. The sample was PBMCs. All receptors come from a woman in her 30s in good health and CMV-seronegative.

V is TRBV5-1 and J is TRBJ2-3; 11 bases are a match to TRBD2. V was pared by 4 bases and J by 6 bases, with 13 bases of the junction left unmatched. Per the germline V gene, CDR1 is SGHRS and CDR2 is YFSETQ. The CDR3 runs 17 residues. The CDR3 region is CASSPLGLAGLGDTQYF. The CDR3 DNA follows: TGCGCCAGCAGCCCCCTTGGACTAGCGGGCCTCGGGGATACGCAGTATTTT.

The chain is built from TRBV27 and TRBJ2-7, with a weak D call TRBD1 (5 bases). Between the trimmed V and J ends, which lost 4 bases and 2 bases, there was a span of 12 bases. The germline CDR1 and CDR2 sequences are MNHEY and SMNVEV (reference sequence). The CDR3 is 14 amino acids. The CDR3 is CASSSQGYPYEQYF. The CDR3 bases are TGTGCCAGCAGTTCTCAGGGATACCCCTACGAGCAGTACTTC.